The rows below give T cell receptor beta chains drawn from one sample of a study of blood T cell repertoires in COVID-19. Only in-frame clones appear in the TCRdb table, and some are missing; sequencing was by immunoSEQ multiplex PCR. The profile covers roughly 130,000 clones, with less than 90% appearing a single time and under 10% taken by the ten largest. Sample: peripheral blood. The receptor set was obtained from a man aged 25-40 years with COVID-19, enrolled during active disease. The conserved cysteine and the conserved F or W are not part of the CDR3 here.

>TRBV14|TRBJ2-5
ASSLTSTSGETQY
>TRBV30|TRBJ2-7
AWSPGTTEQY
>TRBV19|TRBJ2-7
ASSIEGAGNHEQY
>TRBV18|TRBJ2-5
ASSPPRETQY
>TRBV9|TRBJ1-1
ASSGDSVTTEAF
>TRBV6-5|TRBJ1-1
ASWGGMNTEAF
>TRBV6-5|TRBJ1-3
ATTGRVGNTIY
>TRBV7-2|TRBJ2-5
ASSLLASPRETQY
>TRBV6-6|TRBJ2-1
ASSRRTSGGYNEQF
>TRBV2|TRBJ2-1
ASKVPERNSDRFKQF
>TRBV6-2/TRBV6-3|TRBJ1-5
ASSYSYNSNQPQH
>TRBV5-1|TRBJ2-1
ASTRGLNEQF
>TRBV6-4|TRBJ1-2
ASSDSWSFGEIRGYT
>TRBV19|TRBJ1-1
ASREVGQNTEAF
>TRBV30|TRBJ1-2
ACPRQANYGYT
>TRBV27|TRBJ2-1
ASSRLRDGGDNEQF
>TRBV11-3|TRBJ2-7
ASSWAGTGAYEQY
>TRBV7-3|TRBJ2-2
ASTTAGPPNTGELF
>TRBV25-1|TRBJ2-1
ASGGTSDYNEQF
>TRBV7-2|TRBJ1-3
ASSLGYSSGNTIY
>TRBV5-6|TRBJ1-2
ASSQETGNYGYT
>TRBV19|TRBJ1-5
ASSSQDSGQPQH
>TRBV7-6|TRBJ2-5
ASSPQGETQY
>TRBV7-8|TRBJ1-1
ASSSSGTANTEAF
>TRBV6-5|TRBJ1-3
ASSYSFTQSGNTIY
>TRBV5-6|TRBJ2-7
ASSLSPGGEYEQY
>TRBV19|TRBJ1-5
ASKLGQGNQPQH
>TRBV23-1|TRBJ2-6
ASSHSGQGTGANVLT